The next 4 T cell receptor beta chains were all read from a single sample in a study of blood T cells in healthy people across ages. Next came a second PCR, run for 7 to 11 cycles, which used a sample-barcoded 5' primer along with a J-beta primer mix. TCRdb called the 5' RACE reads again in MiXCR, with one record for every CDR3 protein. The profile covers hundreds of thousands of distinct CDR3 sequences, with roughly 50% appearing a single time and around 32% taken by the ten largest. The specimen was blood. Receptors were obtained from an older woman in good health.

This chain links TRBV20-1 with TRBJ1-5; D possibly corresponds to TRBD1 (5 bases). Trimming removed 4 bases at V and 9 bases at J, with 16 bases between. This CDR3 is 13 amino acids long. Germline V gives CDR1 DFQATT, CDR2 SNEGSKA (reference sequence). CDR3 loop: CSATRGWDRPQHF. DNA of the CDR3: TGCAGTGCTACCCGGGGGTGGGATCGGCCCCAGCATTTT.

CDR3 region: CASSSDLDGTEAFF. The CDR3 DNA follows: TGTGCCAGCAGTTCCGACCTCGACGGGACCGAAGCTTTCTTT. The chain links TRBV27 to TRBJ1-1, with D tentatively TRBD1 (5 bases). Trimming left V 4 bases short and J 8 bases short, with 17 bases between. The CDR3 sequence is 14 residues long. Germline lookup yields CDR1 MNHEY and CDR2 SMNVEV (reference sequence).

This clonotype came up many times. This chain connects TRBV11-2 to TRBJ2-3; 12 nucleotides match TRBD2. Germline CDR1 is SGHAT and CDR2 is FQNNGV. The V and J ends lost 4 bases and 5 bases, in that order; junction bases with no gene match: 1. The CDR3 is 14 amino acids. CDR3 DNA sequence: TGTGCCAGCAGCTCACTAGCGGGAGGAGATACGCAGTATTTT. As protein: CASSSLAGGDTQYF.

This chain links TRBV20-1 with TRBJ2-1; a weak D match, TRBD1 (6 bases). The CDR3 contains 13 residues. V was cut by 6 bases and J by 3 bases, with 12 bases left in between. Germline V gene sequence: CDR1 DFQATT, CDR2 SNEGSKA (reference sequence). CDR3 region: CSAQQDSYNEQFF. The CDR3 nucleotides are TGCAGTGCGCAACAGGACAGCTACAATGAGCAGTTCTTC.